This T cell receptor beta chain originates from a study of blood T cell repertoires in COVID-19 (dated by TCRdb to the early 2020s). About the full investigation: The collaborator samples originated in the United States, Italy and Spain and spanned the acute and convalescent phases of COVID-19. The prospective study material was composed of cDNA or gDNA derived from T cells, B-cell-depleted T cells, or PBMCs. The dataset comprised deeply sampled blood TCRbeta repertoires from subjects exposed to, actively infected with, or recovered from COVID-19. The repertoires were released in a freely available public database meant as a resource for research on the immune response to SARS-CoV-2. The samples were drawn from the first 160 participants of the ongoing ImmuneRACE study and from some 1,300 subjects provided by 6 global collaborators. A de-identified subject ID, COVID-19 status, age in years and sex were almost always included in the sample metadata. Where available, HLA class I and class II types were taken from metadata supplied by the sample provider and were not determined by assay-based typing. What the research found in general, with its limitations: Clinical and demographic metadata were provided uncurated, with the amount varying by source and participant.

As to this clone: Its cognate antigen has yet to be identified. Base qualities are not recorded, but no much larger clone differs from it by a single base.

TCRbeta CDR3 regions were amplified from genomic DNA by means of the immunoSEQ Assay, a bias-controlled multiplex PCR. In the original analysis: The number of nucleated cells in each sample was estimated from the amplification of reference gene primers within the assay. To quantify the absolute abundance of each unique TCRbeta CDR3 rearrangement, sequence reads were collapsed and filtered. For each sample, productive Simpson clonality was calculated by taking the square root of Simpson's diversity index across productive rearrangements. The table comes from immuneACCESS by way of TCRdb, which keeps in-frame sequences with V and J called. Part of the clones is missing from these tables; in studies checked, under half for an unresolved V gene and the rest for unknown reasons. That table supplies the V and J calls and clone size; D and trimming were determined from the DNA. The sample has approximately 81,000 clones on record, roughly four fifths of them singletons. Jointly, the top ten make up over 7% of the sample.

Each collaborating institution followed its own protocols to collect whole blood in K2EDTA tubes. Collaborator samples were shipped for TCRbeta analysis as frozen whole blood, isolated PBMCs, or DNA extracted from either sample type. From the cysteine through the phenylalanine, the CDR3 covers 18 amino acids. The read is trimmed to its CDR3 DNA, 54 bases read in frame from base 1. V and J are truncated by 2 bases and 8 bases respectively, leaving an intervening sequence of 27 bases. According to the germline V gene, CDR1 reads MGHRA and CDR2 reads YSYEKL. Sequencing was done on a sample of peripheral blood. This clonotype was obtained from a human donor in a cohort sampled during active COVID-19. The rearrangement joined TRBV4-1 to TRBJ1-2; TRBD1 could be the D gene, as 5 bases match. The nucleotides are TGCGCCAGCAGCCAATACGCCGTACTCACACCAGGACGGGGGGGCTACACCTTC. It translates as CASSQYAVLTPGRGGYTF.